These T cell receptor beta chains were read from a single sample in a study of human T cells and chemical hapten exposure. TCRdb used MiXCR to reprocess the RACE reads, holding one entry per CDR3 protein. The sample lists roughly 100,000 distinct CDR3 sequences, 8% to 10% occurring once. The specimen was whole blood, collected in connection with sensitization to the hapten diphenylcyclopropenone (DPC). These receptors came from a woman aged 40 to 49 with alopecia areata. Some clones in this sample may be carry-over from other donors' samples. Each CDR3 is given with its conserved first and last residue. D genes are given only for firm matches. Clone size is stated in some rows and not others, as once, few, many or a class when expanded.

clone_size,v_call,j_call,d_call,cdr3_aa,cdr3_nt
.,TRBV5-1,TRBJ1-1,.,CASSWKQNTEAFF,TGCGCCAGCAGCTGGAAGCAGAACACTGAAGCTTTCTTT
once,TRBV11-3,TRBJ1-1,TRBD1,CASSTRQGSAFF,TGTGCCAGCAGCACCCGACAGGGATCGGCTTTCTTT
.,TRBV29-1,TRBJ1-2,TRBD1,CSVPRQGPEGYTF,TGCAGCGTACCCAGACAGGGGCCGGAGGGCTACACCTTC
.,TRBV29-1,TRBJ2-2,TRBD1,CSVDTGVGTGELFF,TGCAGCGTTGACACAGGGGTGGGGACCGGGGAGCTGTTTTTT
.,TRBV6-2/TRBV6-3,TRBJ1-1,.,CASSYYGVNTEAFF,TGTGCCAGCAGTTACTATGGGGTGAACACTGAAGCTTTCTTT
many,TRBV9,TRBJ1-3,.,CASSVGAAVISGNTIYF,TGTGCCAGCAGCGTAGGAGCCGCTGTAATCTCTGGAAACACCATATATTTT
many,TRBV20-1,TRBJ2-7,TRBD2,CSARASGAPNYEQYF,TGCAGTGCTAGGGCCAGCGGGGCGCCGAACTACGAGCAGTACTTC
.,TRBV5-1,TRBJ1-1,TRBD1,CASSYGDRGNTEAFF,TGCGCCAGCAGCTACGGGGACAGGGGGAACACTGAAGCTTTCTTT
many,TRBV3-1,TRBJ2-3,.,CASSQGQGTRGTDTQYF,TGTGCCAGCAGCCAAGGTCAGGGCACTAGAGGAACAGATACGCAGTATTTT
many,TRBV6-1,TRBJ2-1,.,CASSVLGTAYNEQFF,TGTGCCAGCAGTGTCTTGGGCACAGCATACAATGAGCAGTTCTTC
.,TRBV20-1,TRBJ1-5,TRBD1,CSARRDRNQPQHF,TGCAGTGCTAGAAGGGACAGGAACCAGCCCCAGCATTTT
.,TRBV6-4,TRBJ2-3,TRBD1,CASSETGMGPDTQYF,TGTGCCAGCAGTGAGACAGGGATGGGGCCAGATACGCAGTATTTT
.,TRBV6-2/TRBV6-3,TRBJ1-5,.,CASSYGANQRSNQPQHF,TGTGCCAGCAGTTACGGGGCAAACCAAAGAAGCAATCAGCCCCAGCATTTT
many,TRBV4-1,TRBJ1-2,.,CASSQTDRRYGYTF,TGCGCCAGCAGCCAAACCGACAGGCGTTATGGCTACACCTTC
few,TRBV6-2/TRBV6-3,TRBJ2-5,TRBD2,CASSFSLSGEHQETQYF,TGTGCCAGCAGTTTTTCCCTTAGCGGGGAACATCAAGAGACCCAGTACTTC
few,TRBV7-2,TRBJ2-7,TRBD2,CASRVGGMSYEQYF,TGTGCCAGCAGGGTCGGGGGGATGTCCTACGAGCAGTACTTC
.,TRBV15,TRBJ1-2,.,CATSQRGVDGYTF,TGTGCCACCAGCCAGAGGGGGGTGGATGGCTACACCTTC
.,TRBV27,TRBJ1-5,.,CASSLNGLGTVQPQHF,TGTGCCAGCAGTTTGAATGGCTTGGGTACGGTTCAGCCCCAGCATTTT
few,TRBV11-2,TRBJ2-1,TRBD1,CASSSGQVSYNEQFF,TGTGCCAGCAGCAGCGGACAGGTCTCCTACAATGAGCAGTTCTTC
many,TRBV12-3/TRBV12-4,TRBJ2-2,.,CASSWRDNTGELFF,TGTGCCAGCAGTTGGCGGGACAACACCGGGGAGCTGTTTTTT
many,TRBV19,TRBJ2-3,.,CASSTHDTGGTDTQYF,TGTGCCAGTAGTACTCACGATACGGGGGGCACAGATACGCAGTATTTT
few,TRBV6-5,TRBJ2-1,TRBD1,CASSLGGWGNEQFF,TGTGCCAGCAGTTTAGGGGGCTGGGGGAATGAGCAGTTCTTC
many,TRBV29-1,TRBJ2-7,.,CSVEVGPSYEQYF,TGCAGCGTTGAAGTCGGGCCCTCCTACGAGCAGTACTTC
few,TRBV7-8,TRBJ2-3,.,CASSILGTPKGTDTQYF,TGTGCCAGCAGCATACTCGGGACGCCTAAGGGCACAGATACGCAGTATTTT